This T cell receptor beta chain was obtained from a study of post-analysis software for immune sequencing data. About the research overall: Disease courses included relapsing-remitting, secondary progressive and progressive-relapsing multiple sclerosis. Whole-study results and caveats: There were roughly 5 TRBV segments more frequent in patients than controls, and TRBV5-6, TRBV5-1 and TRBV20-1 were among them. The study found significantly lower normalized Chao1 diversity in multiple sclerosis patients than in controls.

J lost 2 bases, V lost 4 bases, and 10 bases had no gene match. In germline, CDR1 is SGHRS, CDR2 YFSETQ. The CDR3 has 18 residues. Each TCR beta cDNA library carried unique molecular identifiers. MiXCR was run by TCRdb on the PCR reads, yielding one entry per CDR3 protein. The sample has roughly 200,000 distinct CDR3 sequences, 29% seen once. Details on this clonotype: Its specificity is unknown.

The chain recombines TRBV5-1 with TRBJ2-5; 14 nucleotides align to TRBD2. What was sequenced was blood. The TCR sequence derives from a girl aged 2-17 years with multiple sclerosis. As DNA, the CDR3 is TGCGCCAGCAGCCTGGGACTAGCGGGGGCGCCGATTCAAGAGACCCAGTACTTC. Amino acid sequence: CASSLGLAGAPIQETQYF.